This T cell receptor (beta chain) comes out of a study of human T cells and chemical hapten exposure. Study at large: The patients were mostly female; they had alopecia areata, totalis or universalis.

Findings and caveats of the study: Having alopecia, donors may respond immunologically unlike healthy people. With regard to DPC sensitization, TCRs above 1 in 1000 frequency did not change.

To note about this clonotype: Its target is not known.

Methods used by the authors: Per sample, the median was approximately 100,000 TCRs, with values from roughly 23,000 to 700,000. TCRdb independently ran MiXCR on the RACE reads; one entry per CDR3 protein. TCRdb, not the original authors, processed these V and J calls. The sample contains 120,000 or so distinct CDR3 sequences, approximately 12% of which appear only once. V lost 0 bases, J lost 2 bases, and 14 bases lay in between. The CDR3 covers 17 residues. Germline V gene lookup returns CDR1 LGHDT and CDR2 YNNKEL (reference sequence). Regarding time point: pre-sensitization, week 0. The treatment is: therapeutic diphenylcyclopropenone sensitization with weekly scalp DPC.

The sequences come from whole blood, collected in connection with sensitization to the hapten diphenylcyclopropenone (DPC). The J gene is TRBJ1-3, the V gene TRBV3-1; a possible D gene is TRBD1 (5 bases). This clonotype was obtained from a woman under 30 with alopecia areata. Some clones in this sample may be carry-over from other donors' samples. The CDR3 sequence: CASSQDRGISTGNTIYF. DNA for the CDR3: TGTGCCAGCAGCCAAGATAGGGGCATCTCGACTGGAAACACCATATATTTT.